This entry features one T cell receptor beta chain sequence. It has no known antigen specificity. Gene names and germline sequences refer to the mouse in this case. The library was obtained by the immunoSEQ multiplex PCR assay. RNA was extracted from all samples and reverse transcribed into cDNA, which served as template for TCR sequencing. First-strand cDNA was synthesized with SuperScript III using a 2:1 mix of oligo-dT and random hexamers. Amplification bias was assessed with a synthetic immune receptor repertoire, and residual bias was removed computationally. Sequencing of the libraries was done on Illumina HiSeq with 60 bp reads that cover the CDR3, reading from J toward V. The authors processed their data as follows. Raw reads were preprocessed for error removal, and CDR3 was defined according to IMGT conventions as running from the conserved cysteine to phenylalanine. Clonality was calculated as 1 minus Shannon entropy normalized by log2 of the number of productive unique TCRs. Whether scalp clones were CD4 or CD8 was inferred by matching scalp TCRbeta sequences against CD4 and CD8 repertoires sorted from blood. The table comes from immuneACCESS by way of TCRdb, which keeps in-frame sequences with V and J called. Part of the clones is missing from these tables; in studies checked, under half for an unresolved V gene and the rest for unknown reasons. That table is the source of V, J and clone size, and D and trimming were worked out from the DNA. The data for this sample show 250,000 or so clones, each detected more than once. Of the sample, less than 1.5% is held by the ten largest clones.

Cells from pooled mouse cutaneous lymph nodes were stained for CD4, CD8alpha, NKG2D, NKG2ACE and other markers and then sorted on a BD Influx. This entry comes from a study of CD8+ T cells in alopecia areata (dated by TCRdb to the late 2010s). The study in broad terms: Skin from C3H/HeJ donors with spontaneous alopecia (about 6-12 months old) was grafted onto female C3H/HeJ recipients aged about 7-11 weeks. To study T cell clonal expansion in alopecia areata, the researchers applied high-throughput TCRbeta sequencing to both the C3H/HeJ mouse model and human patients. On the human side, TCRbeta sequencing was run on scalp tissue and on sorted CD4+ and CD8+ peripheral blood T cells from healthy controls and from alopecia areata patients with either patchy or totalis/universalis disease. Clonality in the scalp was compared among normal scalp (n=4), patchy alopecia areata scalp (n=8), and alopecia totalis/universalis scalp (n=8). The RNA source kit depended on sample type: the PAXgene miRNA kit for fixed scalp, the miRNeasy kit for PBMCs, and the RNeasy kit for mouse skin. Amplification of TCRbeta CDR3 regions was done by immunoSEQ multiplex PCR using 35 Vbeta forward primers and 13 Jbeta reverse primers. Study-wide conclusions, independent of this receptor: TCR sequences shared between patients were less clear than in mice, possibly partly because of HLA diversity in the patient population. Scalp TCR repertoire analysis is complicated because resident alphabeta T cells in normal human skin are also sequenced, whereas mouse skin is dominated by gammadelta T cells. Higher clonality and more expanded CD8+ clones were observed in lesional scalp than in normal scalp, particularly in alopecia totalis/universalis, a finding suggestive of antigenic drive.

Sequenced: CD4+ T cells sorted from a lymph node. The source is a C3H/HeJ mouse with alopecia areata. Regarding MHC type, mice of this strain are H2-k.

The encoded CDR3 is CASSDEGHQDTQYF. The sequenced CDR3 bases are TGTGCCAGCAGTGATGAGGGACATCAAGAC. The sequence links TRBV13-1 to TRBJ2-5, and TRBD1 may be the D gene, going by 6 matching bases. The CDR3 end lies 4 residues beyond the end of the read and is filled in from the germline J gene. V and J lose 0 bases and 3 bases, and a span of 8 bases separates them. The germline V gene yields NSHNY for CDR1 and SYGAGN for CDR2. Including cysteine and phenylalanine, the CDR3 has 14 amino acids. Only the CDR3 bases that were read are kept: 30 of them, in frame from base 1.